These 2 T cell receptor beta chains share one sample of origin, sequenced in a study of cytomegalovirus exposure and HLA in healthy donors. Both 60 Vbeta primers and 13 Jbeta primers went into the PCR. Sequencing was performed with immunoSEQ multiplex PCR; in TCRdb, only in-frame clones are kept and a portion is missing. In the table there are 180,000 or so clones, 65% to 85% of which are singletons. Sequencing was done on a sample of PBMCs. Every receptor here comes from a boy aged 2 to 10 in good health and CMV-seronegative.

This clone was seen only a few times. This chain links TRBV9 with TRBJ1-2; possibly TRBD1 for D (6 bases). V lost 0 bases and J lost 4, with 16 bases in between. Germline lookup yields CDR1 SGDLS and CDR2 YYNGEE. This CDR3 contains 16 residues. CDR3 residues: CASSVARGGGFYGYTF. Here the CDR3 DNA reads TGTGCCAGCAGCGTAGCTCGGGGGGGCGGATTCTATGGCTACACCTTC.

This chain uses TRBV11-3 with TRBJ1-1, with D unclear. This CDR3 has 13 residues. The V end was cut by 4 bases, the J end by 1 base, with 7 bases between. CDR1 is SGHNT, CDR2 YENEEA, per germline. This chain's CDR3 is CASSYRGNTEAFF. The CDR3 bases are TGTGCCAGCAGCTACCGGGGGAACACTGAAGCTTTCTTT.